These 13 T cell receptor beta chains came from one sample sequenced in a study of blood T cell repertoires in COVID-19. Repertoires were generated with immunoSEQ multiplex PCR, while TCRdb's copy carries only in-frame clones and drops some. The sample has 100,000 or so clones; around 93% are singletons. The specimen sequenced was peripheral blood. These receptors originate from a middle-aged man with acute or convalescent COVID-19.

The chain combines TRBV1 with TRBJ2-2; the D call TRBD2 from the table was never checked on the DNA. TRBV1 is reported as a pseudogene. The CDR3 totals 19 residues. The CDR3 DNA sequence: TGCACCAGCAGCCAAGATCTAAAACGGGAAAAGGATAACACCGGGGAGCTGTTTTTT. Its protein product is CTSSQDLKREKDNTGELFF.

The V call is TRBV5-6, the J call TRBJ2-7; D perhaps matches TRBD1 (5 bases). Germline assignment: CDR1 SGHDT and CDR2 YYEEEE. The CDR3 runs 15 residues. V lost 4 bases and J lost 3, with 17 bases in between. The CDR3 nucleotides are TGTGCCAGCAGCGAAGGACACTTTAGGGACTACGAGCAGTACTTC. It codes for CASSEGHFRDYEQYF.

This chain links TRBV3-1 (or the pseudogene TRBV3-2) with TRBJ1-1; weak D call: TRBD1 (5 bases). Trimming shortened V by 6 bases and J by 11 bases, and 16 bases separated the two germline ends. From germline, CDR1 is LGHDT and CDR2 YNNKEL (reference sequence). The CDR3 covers 12 residues. The CDR3 protein is CASSPQSGMAFF. Here the CDR3 DNA reads TGTGCCAGCAGTCCCCAATCAGGGATGGCTTTCTTT.

The chain uses TRBV14 and TRBJ1-5; D call uncertain. Trimming shortened V by 1 base and J by 3 bases, and 13 bases separated the two germline ends. The CDR3 contains 16 residues. Germline assignment: CDR1 SGHDN and CDR2 FVKESK. The CDR3 loop is CASSQGLGGLNQPQHF. CDR3 DNA sequence: TGTGCCAGCAGCCAAGGTTTGGGCGGACTCAATCAGCCCCAGCATTTT.

The J gene is TRBJ2-5, the V gene TRBV28, with a tentative D call TRBD1 (6 bases). Trimming cost V 5 bases and J 5 bases, with 15 bases left between them. The germline V gene encodes CDR1 MDHEN and CDR2 SYDVKM. This CDR3 is 14 amino acids long. This CDR3 reads CASSAGTPPETQYF. CDR3 in DNA: TGTGCCAGCAGTGCTGGGACACCCCCTGAGACCCAGTACTTC.

This clone was detected only once. V is TRBV14 and J is TRBJ2-3; weak D call: TRBD1 (6 bases). V was trimmed by 3 bases and J by 4 bases, leaving 14 bases between them. The germline V gene has CDR1 SGHDN and CDR2 FVKESK. The CDR3 loop spans 15 amino acids. The CDR3 DNA is TGTGCCAGCAGCCACCAGACAGGCTTACCAGATACGCAGTATTTT. Protein sequence: CASSHQTGLPDTQYF.

The genes are TRBV6-5 and TRBJ2-7, with 9 nucleotides matching TRBD1. The germline V gene encodes CDR1 MNHEY and CDR2 SVGAGI. The CDR3 has 13 amino acids. Trimming took 6 bases from V and 7 from J; bases not matched to a gene: 7. CDR3 nucleotides: TGTGCCAGCAGGAAACAGGGGGCGAGGGAGCAGTACTTC. Translation: CASRKQGAREQYF.

This clone was seen just once. V is TRBV5-1 and J is TRBJ2-2, with D perhaps TRBD1 (6 bases). Looked up from germline, CDR1 is SGHRS and CDR2 is YFSETQ. The CDR3 consists of 17 residues. Trimming took 2 bases from V and 1 from J, leaving 15 bases between them. The CDR3 reads CASSLGQGTLNTGELFF. For the CDR3, the DNA is TGCGCCAGCAGCTTAGGTCAGGGGACCTTGAACACCGGGGAGCTGTTTTTT.

The rearrangement links TRBV27 to TRBJ2-7; no clear D gene. This CDR3 has 14 residues. In germline, CDR1 is MNHEY, CDR2 SMNVEV (reference sequence). Deletions cut 5 bases from V and 4 bases from J, with 15 bases between. CDR3 nucleotide sequence: TGTGCCAGCAGTACCGGGTCTGGCGGATACGAGCAGTACTTC. This sequence encodes CASSTGSGGYEQYF.

The chain joins TRBV28 to TRBJ2-2, with 9 bases that match TRBD1. CDR1 and CDR2 from the germline V gene are MDHEN and SYDVKM. CDR3 length: 18 residues. With 6 bases clipped from V and 6 bases from J, the junction kept 17 bases outside the gene matches. The CDR3 bases are TGTGCCAGCAGCCCGTTTGTATCGGGACAGGGTCTTGCCGGGGAGCTGTTTTTT. Residues: CASSPFVSGQGLAGELFF.

The V and J genes are TRBV5-1 and TRBJ1-1, with TRBD1 matching 7 bases. V shed 4 bases, J shed 3 bases, and the junction held 3 bases outside the gene matches. CDR1 is SGHRS, CDR2 YFSETQ, per germline. This CDR3 contains 13 residues. CDR3 nucleotide sequence: TGCGCCAGCAGCCCGCAGGGGGACACTGAAGCTTTCTTT. Its protein product is CASSPQGDTEAFF.

The chain carries TRBV19 and TRBJ1-1, with D unresolved. CDR1 is LNHDA and CDR2 is SQIVND in the germline V gene (reference sequence). Between the trimmed V and J ends, which lost 3 bases and 1 base, there was a span of 6 bases. CDR3 size: 13 residues. The DNA for the CDR3 is TGTGCCAGTAGTATGAAACAGAACACTGAAGCTTTCTTT. Its protein product is CASSMKQNTEAFF.

This chain links TRBV7-9 with TRBJ1-6; maybe TRBD1 (5 bases). CDR1 and CDR2 from the germline V gene are SEHNR and FQNEAQ (reference sequence). The CDR3 runs to 17 residues. V was cut by 6 bases and J by 5 bases, with 20 bases left in between. CDR3 nucleotide sequence: TGTGCCAGCAGGGTCCACCAGGGTAGAGAGGATAATTCACCCCTCCACTTT. Its translation is CASRVHQGREDNSPLHF. Full variable domain (missing parts from reference TRBV7-9 and TRBJ1-6): DTGVSQNPRHKITKRGQNVTFRCDPISEHNRLYWYRQTLGQGPEFLTYFQNEAQLEKSRLLSDRFSAERPKGSFSTLEIQRTEQGDSAMYLCASRVHQGREDNSPLHFGNGTRLTVT.